Included here is one T cell receptor (beta chain) sequence, with context. The antigen is unknown. Trimming removed 7 bases from V and 9 bases from J; junction bases left unmatched: 8. Per the germline V gene, CDR1 is LNHDA and CDR2 is SQIVND (reference sequence). The CDR3 runs 15 residues. The source of the sample is a study of T cell responses to AZD1222 COVID-19 vaccine. Whole-study findings and limits: Nearly half of unique spike-specific TCRs reportedly avoided B.1.351 and B.1.1.7 mutated regions. A mostly white British donor set with more females was recruited, and clonal diversity was possibly underestimated. The CD4 TCRs associated with vaccination extended across spike and predominated at 160-218 and 743-854. After two AZD1222 doses, spike-specific TCR breadth and depth rose versus day 0.

Libraries were prepared by immunoSEQ multiplex PCR; TCRdb keeps only in-frame clonotypes and omits some of them. The sample comprises about 130,000 clones, just over 90% of which are singletons, and 6% to 7.5% rests with the top ten. The TCR was taken from an adult in good health. Material: peripheral blood, obtained on day 0 of AZD1222 vaccination. The chain uses TRBV19 and TRBJ2-1; the match to TRBD2 covers 14 bases. CDR3 DNA: TGTGCCAGTACCTCGACTAGCGGGGGGGCTGGTGAGCAGTTCTTC. It is translated as CASTSTSGGAGEQFF.